Presented here are 28 T cell receptor beta chains from one specimen sequenced in a study of CD8 T cells in Susac syndrome. Reverse transcription used 0.5 to 1 ug RNA and random hexamers. TCRdb re-analysed the immunoSEQ multiplex PCR reads in MiXCR, keeping a single row per CDR3 protein. The table includes about 430,000 distinct CDR3 sequences, more than 80% detected once. Input material: CD8+ T cells from PBMCs. Receptor source: a human donor with multiple sclerosis.

The J gene is TRBJ2-1, the V gene TRBV27, with 10 nucleotides matching TRBD2. The CDR3 runs to 17 residues. Germline-derived CDR1 and CDR2 are MNHEY and SMNVEV (reference sequence). The junction had 16 bases not matched to a gene; V was cut back by 6 bases and J by 8 bases. The CDR3 DNA reads as TGTGCCAGCAGCCCGAGGGGGAGCGGGAGGGCCAACGATGAGCAGTTCTTC. Protein: CASSPRGSGRANDEQFF.

The V call is TRBV27, the J call TRBJ1-1, with D possibly TRBD1 on 5 matching bases. Trimming took off 7 bases at V and 5 bases at J, with 17 bases between the two ends. There are 14 residues in the CDR3. Germline CDR1 is MNHEY and CDR2 is SMNVEV (reference sequence). Here the CDR3 DNA reads TGTGCCAGCAAATTCGGTGGGGGTGGAACTGAAGCTTTCTTT. Protein sequence: CASKFGGGGTEAFF.

V gene TRBV20-1 combines with J gene TRBJ2-7; D remains ambiguous. Germline V gives CDR1 DFQATT, CDR2 SNEGSKA (reference sequence). This CDR3 spans 14 amino acids. The ends were cut back, 0 bases at V and 2 bases at J, with 11 bases in the middle. CDR3: CSARDLDRTYEQYF. CDR3 coding DNA: TGCAGTGCTAGAGATTTGGACCGGACCTACGAGCAGTACTTC.

A few counts support this clonotype. V gene TRBV4-1 combines with J gene TRBJ2-7; D gene uncertain. Germline values: CDR1 MGHRA, CDR2 YSYEKL. The germline V and J ends were trimmed by 8 bases and 2 bases, with 19 bases remaining between them. The CDR3 has 15 residues. In DNA, the CDR3 is TGCGCCAGCCGCCCGGACCCGGCGAACACCTACGAGCAGTACTTC. Residues: CASRPDPANTYEQYF.

The chain uses TRBV6-5 and TRBJ1-1, with TRBD1 identical over 12 bases. CDR1 MNHEY and CDR2 SVGAGI come from the germline V gene. The CDR3 extends over 13 amino acids. The J segment lost 7 bases and the V segment lost 8 bases, leaving 5 bases of the junction unmatched. This chain's CDR3 is CASGGDRGLEAFF. The CDR3 bases are TGTGCCAGCGGGGGGGACAGGGGGCTTGAAGCTTTCTTT.

This clonotype has more than one count but fewer than ten. The rearrangement uses TRBV6-5 and TRBJ2-7, with D unresolved. V gave up 2 bases and J gave up 5 bases, with 25 bases separating them. The CDR3 is made up of 18 amino acids. CDR1 and CDR2 from the germline V gene are MNHEY and SVGAGI. CDR3 protein: CASSYRIPRGPAADEQYF. The CDR3, as DNA: TGTGCCAGCAGTTACCGCATCCCTCGTGGTCCTGCGGCCGACGAGCAGTACTTC.

V gene TRBV13 combines with J gene TRBJ2-5; D call uncertain. There are 14 residues in the CDR3. Trimming removed 1 base at V and 0 bases at J, with 6 bases between. Germline V gene lookup returns CDR1 PRHDT and CDR2 FYEKMQ (reference sequence). CDR3 in amino acids: CASSLEENQETQYF. The CDR3 DNA reads TGTGCCAGCAGCTTAGAGGAAAACCAAGAGACCCAGTACTTC.

The chain joins TRBV6-6 to TRBJ2-7; D is uncertain. V was shortened by 0 bases and J by 1 base, with 13 bases between the two germline ends. The germline gives CDR1 MNHNY, CDR2 SVGAGI (reference sequence). There are 16 residues in the CDR3. Written as DNA, the CDR3 is TGTGCCAGCAGTTACTCGAGGACGGGTCAGTCCTACGAGCAGTACTTC. It is translated as CASSYSRTGQSYEQYF.

The chain combines TRBV29-1 with TRBJ2-7; D possibly corresponds to TRBD1 (6 bases). The germline gives CDR1 SQVTM, CDR2 ANQGSEA. Trimming pared 7 bases from V and 3 bases from J, leaving 16 bases between. The CDR3 extends over 13 amino acids. The CDR3 loop is CSAQTGGSYEQYF. In DNA, the CDR3 is TGCAGCGCCCAGACAGGAGGTAGCTACGAGCAGTACTTC.

This clonotype was observed a single time. The rearrangement uses TRBV27 and TRBJ2-7, with 13 bases lining up with TRBD2. CDR3 length: 17 residues. The germline gives CDR1 MNHEY, CDR2 SMNVEV (reference sequence). With 4 bases clipped from V and 2 bases from J, the junction kept 8 bases outside the gene matches. CDR3 bases: TGTGCCAGCAGTTCCTTGACTAGCGGGGGGAATCCCTACGAGCAGTACTTC. Amino acids: CASSSLTSGGNPYEQYF.

The sample holds one count of this clonotype. The V call is TRBV9, the J call TRBJ1-4; D not resolved. The CDR3 totals 17 residues. Germline V gene lookup returns CDR1 SGDLS and CDR2 YYNGEE. V lost 3 bases, J lost 5 bases, and 20 bases lay in between. CDR3 in DNA: TGTGCCAGCAGCGACGGCCAGGTCGGGTACGCCAATGAAAAACTGTTTTTT. It specifies CASSDGQVGYANEKLFF.

This chain joins TRBV30 and TRBJ2-3, with D possibly being TRBD1 (6 bases). The CDR3 consists of 15 residues. Trimming left V 3 bases short and J 0 bases short, with 13 bases between. Looked up from germline, CDR1 is GTSNPN and CDR2 is SVGIG (reference sequence). The CDR3 nucleotides are TGTGCCTGGAGCCGAACAGGGTCTAGCACAGATACGCAGTATTTT. This sequence encodes CAWSRTGSSTDTQYF. The variable domain in full, completed from reference TRBV30 and TRBJ2-3, reads SQTIHQWPATLVQPVGSPLSLECTVEGTSNPNLYWYRQAAGRGLQLLFYSVGIGQISSEVPQNLSASRPQDRQFILSSKKLLLSDSGFYLCAWSRTGSSTDTQYFGPGTRLTVL.

The chain combines TRBV6-1 with TRBJ2-7; TRBD2 matches 8 bases. Germline CDR1 reads MNHNS; CDR2 reads SASEGT. V was clipped by 4 bases and J by 5 bases; unmatched bases: 10. The CDR3 is 15 residues long. CDR3 amino acids: CASSGLARGIDEQYF. CDR3 DNA: TGTGCCAGCAGTGGACTAGCGAGGGGGATCGACGAGCAGTACTTC.

The chain joins TRBV2 to TRBJ1-2, with 10 bases fitting TRBD1. The CDR3 totals 13 residues. V trimming: 10 bases; J trimming: 3 bases; junction bases outside the gene matches: 5. Looked up from germline, CDR1 is SNHLY and CDR2 is FYNNEI. CDR3 loop: CAISGTGDYGYTF. Here the CDR3 DNA reads TGTGCCATCTCCGGGACAGGGGACTATGGCTACACCTTC.

The chain is built from TRBV6-2 or TRBV6-3 and TRBJ1-1; D is uncertain. V was trimmed by 6 bases and J by 1 base, leaving 18 bases between them. The CDR3 runs to 16 residues. The germline V gene encodes CDR1 MNHEY and CDR2 SVGEGT. The CDR3 bases are TGTGCCAGCAGGCTGACCATGGGAGAAACGAACACTGAAGCTTTCTTT. Protein sequence: CASRLTMGETNTEAFF.

The chain has TRBV5-1 and TRBJ2-5; TRBD1 matches 8 bases. V was clipped by 4 bases and J by 4 bases; unmatched bases: 9. The CDR3 loop spans 15 amino acids. CDR1 and CDR2 (germline): SGHRS, YFSETQ. As DNA, the CDR3 is TGCGCCAGCAGCCCAGACGCAGGGGGCACAGAGACCCAGTACTTC. Its translation is CASSPDAGGTETQYF.

V and J are TRBV24-1 and TRBJ2-5; D uncertain. The CDR3 is 15 residues long. Trimming removed 1 base at V and 4 bases at J, with 12 bases between. The V gene's germline CDR1 is KGHDR and CDR2 SFDVKD. The CDR3 region has the DNA TGTGCCACCAGTGATTTAGGCCCTTCTGGAGAGACCCAGTACTTC. Translated, it gives CATSDLGPSGETQYF.

This clonotype has more than one count but fewer than ten. The chain uses TRBV12-3 or TRBV12-4 and TRBJ2-3; D perhaps matches TRBD1 (6 bases). This CDR3 has 14 amino acids. V gave up 5 bases and J gave up 0 bases, with 9 bases separating them. The chain's CDR3 is CASSQQGSTDTQYF. DNA of the CDR3: TGTGCCAGCAGTCAGCAGGGGAGCACAGATACGCAGTATTTT.

This chain links TRBV19 with TRBJ1-1, with D unclear. V lost 3 bases and J 3 bases, leaving 5 bases between the germline ends. The CDR3 is 12 amino acids. Per germline, CDR1 LNHDA and CDR2 SQIVND (reference sequence). CDR3 DNA sequence: TGTGCCAGTAGTATTGGGTACACTGAAGCTTTCTTT. Its translation: CASSIGYTEAFF. Based on the CDR3 plus reference TRBV19 and TRBJ1-1, the full variable domain is DGGITQSPKYLFRKEGQNVTLSCEQNLNHDAMYWYRQDPGQGLRLIYYSQIVNDFQKGDIAEGYSVSREKKESFPLTVTSAQKNPTAFYLCASSIGYTEAFFGQGTRLTVV.

The chain employs TRBV4-1 and TRBJ2-3; weak D call: TRBD2 (6 bases). This CDR3 has 16 amino acids. V was shortened by 0 bases and J by 1 base, with 11 bases between the two germline ends. From germline, CDR1 is MGHRA and CDR2 YSYEKL. This chain's CDR3 is CASSQEYASGTDTQYF. The CDR3 coding sequence is TGCGCCAGCAGCCAAGAGTATGCTAGCGGCACAGATACGCAGTATTTT.

This chain connects TRBV5-8 to TRBJ2-3; 7 bases are a match to TRBD1. This CDR3 spans 16 amino acids. Germline V gives CDR1 SGHTS, CDR2 YDEGEE. V dropped 3 bases and J dropped 6; count of bases not matched to a gene: 13. The CDR3 sequence: CASSWETGMTTDTQYF. CDR3 coding DNA: TGTGCCAGCAGCTGGGAGACAGGGATGACCACGGATACGCAGTATTTT.

The chain combines TRBV3-1 with TRBJ2-7, with D perhaps being TRBD1 or TRBD2 (6 bases each). Germline loops: CDR1 LGHDT, CDR2 YNNKEL (reference sequence). The CDR3 is 12 amino acids. V lost 7 bases and J 2 bases, leaving 9 bases between the germline ends. CDR3 sequence: CASIGGTYEQYF. CDR3 coding DNA: TGTGCCAGCATAGGGGGGACCTACGAGCAGTACTTC.

The chain employs TRBV6-5 and TRBJ2-7; D possibly uses TRBD1 or TRBD2 (5 bases each). Between the trimmed V and J ends, which lost 6 bases and 2 bases, there was a span of 14 bases. The CDR3 is 14 amino acids. Germline-derived CDR1 and CDR2 are MNHEY and SVGAGI. CDR3 in DNA: TGTGCCAGCAGAACGGGACGCCAGCCCTACGAGCAGTACTTC. It codes for CASRTGRQPYEQYF.

The rearrangement uses TRBV29-1 and TRBJ1-1, with D unclear. The germline CDR1 and CDR2 sequences are SQVTM and ANQGSEA. The V gene lost 4 bases and the J gene lost 3 bases, with 6 bases spanning the gap. The CDR3 is 11 amino acids. The CDR3 reads CSVAGDTEAFF. The DNA of the CDR3 is TGCAGCGTTGCTGGGGACACTGAAGCTTTCTTT.

Only a few counts were recorded for this clonotype. CDR3 bases: TGTGCCAGCAGCCAAGAATCCGCGGCTAACTCCTACGAGCAGTACTTC. Amino acid sequence: CASSQESAANSYEQYF. The chain links TRBV4-2 to TRBJ2-7, with no clear D. V lost 0 bases and J 0 bases, leaving 12 bases between the germline ends. Per the germline V gene, CDR1 is LGHNA and CDR2 is YNFKEQ. The CDR3 has 16 residues.

The chain has TRBV6-5 and TRBJ2-1, with a possible D match to TRBD1 (6 bases). V was trimmed by 0 bases and J by 7 bases, leaving 7 bases between them. The CDR3 spans 13 residues. Germline CDR1 and CDR2: MNHEY and SVGAGI. CDR3 protein: CASSYSQGNEQFF. CDR3 DNA: TGTGCCAGCAGTTACTCGCAGGGGAATGAGCAGTTCTTC.

This chain connects TRBV27 to TRBJ1-6; 10 bases line up with TRBD1. Losses at the gene ends were 0 bases for V and 7 bases for J; bases not matched to a gene: 15. Germline CDR1 and CDR2: MNHEY and SMNVEV (reference sequence). The CDR3 is made up of 20 amino acids. In DNA, the CDR3 is TGTGCCAGCAGTTTATCGGGACAGGGGCCGACGATTGCAGGCAATTCACCCCTCCACTTT. This sequence encodes CASSLSGQGPTIAGNSPLHF.

V gene TRBV6-4 combines with J gene TRBJ1-5; a weak D match, TRBD1 (6 bases). This CDR3 has 14 amino acids. V lost 2 bases to trimming and J lost 2 bases, with 7 bases between them. The V gene's germline CDR1 is MRHNA and CDR2 SNTAGT. The CDR3: CASSDGGRNQPQHF. DNA for the CDR3: TGTGCCAGCAGTGACGGGGGGCGCAATCAGCCCCAGCATTTT.